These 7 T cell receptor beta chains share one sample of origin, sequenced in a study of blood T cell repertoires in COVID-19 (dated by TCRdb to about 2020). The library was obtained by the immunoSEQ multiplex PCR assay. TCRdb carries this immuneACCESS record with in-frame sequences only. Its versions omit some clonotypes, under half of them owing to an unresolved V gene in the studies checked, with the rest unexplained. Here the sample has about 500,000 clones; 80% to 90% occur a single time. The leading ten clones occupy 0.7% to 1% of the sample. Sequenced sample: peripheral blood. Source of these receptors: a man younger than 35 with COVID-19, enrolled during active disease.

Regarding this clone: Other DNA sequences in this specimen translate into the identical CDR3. The CDR3 nucleotides read TGCGCCAGCAGCTTGGGCCAGGGGGCGGGCTACACCTTC. Translation gives CASSLGQGAGYTF. The chain uses TRBV5-1 and TRBJ1-2; 8 bases map to TRBD1. There are 13 residues in the CDR3. The V segment lost 0 bases and the J segment 8 bases; nucleotides outside the gene matches: 3. Germline loops: CDR1 SGHRS, CDR2 YFSETQ.

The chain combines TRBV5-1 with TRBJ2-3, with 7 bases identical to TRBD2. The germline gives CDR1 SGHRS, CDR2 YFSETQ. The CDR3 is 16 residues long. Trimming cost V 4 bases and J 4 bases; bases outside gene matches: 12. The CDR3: CASSLNGLDGSDTQYF. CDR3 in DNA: TGCGCCAGCAGCCTAAATGGACTAGATGGTTCAGATACGCAGTATTTT.

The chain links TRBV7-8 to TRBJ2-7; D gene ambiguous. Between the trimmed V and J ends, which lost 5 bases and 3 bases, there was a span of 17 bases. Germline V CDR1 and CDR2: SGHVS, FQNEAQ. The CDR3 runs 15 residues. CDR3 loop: CASSPERLSDYEQYF. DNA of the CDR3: TGTGCCAGCAGCCCAGAGCGACTGTCTGACTACGAGCAGTACTTC. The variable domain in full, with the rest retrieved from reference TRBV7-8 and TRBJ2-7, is GAGVSQSPRYKVAKRGQDVALRCDPISGHVSLFWYQQALGQGPEFLTYFQNEAQLDKSGLPSDRFFAERPEGSVSTLKIQRTQQEDSAVYLCASSPERLSDYEQYFGPGTRLTVT.

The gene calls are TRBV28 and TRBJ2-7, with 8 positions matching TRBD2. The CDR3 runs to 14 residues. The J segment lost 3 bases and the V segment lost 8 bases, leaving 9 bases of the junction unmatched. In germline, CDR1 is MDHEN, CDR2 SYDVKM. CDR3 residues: CASVIQRESYEQYF. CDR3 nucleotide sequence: TGTGCCAGCGTGATTCAGCGGGAGAGCTACGAGCAGTACTTC. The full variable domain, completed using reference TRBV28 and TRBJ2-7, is DVKVTQSSRYLVKRTGEKVFLECVQDMDHENMFWYRQDPGLGLRLIYFSYDVKMKEKGDIPEGYSVSREKKERFSLILESASTNQTSMYLCASVIQRESYEQYFGPGTRLTVT.

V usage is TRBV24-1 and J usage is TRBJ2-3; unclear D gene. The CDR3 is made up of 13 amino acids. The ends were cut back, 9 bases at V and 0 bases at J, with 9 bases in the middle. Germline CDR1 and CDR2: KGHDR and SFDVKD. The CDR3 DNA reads TGTGCCACCGCAGGATCTAGCACAGATACGCAGTATTTT. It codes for CATAGSSTDTQYF.

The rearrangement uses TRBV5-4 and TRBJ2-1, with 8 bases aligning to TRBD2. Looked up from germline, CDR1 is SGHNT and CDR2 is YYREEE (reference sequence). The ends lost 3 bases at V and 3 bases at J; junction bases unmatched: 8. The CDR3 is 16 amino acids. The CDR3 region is CASSSSTAGVYNEQFF. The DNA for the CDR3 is TGTGCCAGCAGCTCGTCTACAGCGGGAGTCTACAATGAGCAGTTCTTC.

DNA of the CDR3: TGTGCCAGCAACCCGGACAGGGGGCTAGGACTGTTTTTT. Amino acid sequence: CASNPDRGLGLFF. The rearrangement links TRBV6-5 to TRBJ1-4; TRBD1 aligns across 11 bases. This CDR3 contains 13 residues. Germline CDR1 and CDR2: MNHEY and SVGAGI. V trimming: 7 bases; J trimming: 13 bases; junction bases outside the gene matches: 8.